A single sample gave rise to the 13 T cell receptor beta chains below, sequenced in a study of blood T cell repertoires in COVID-19. Sequencing was performed with immunoSEQ multiplex PCR; in TCRdb, only in-frame clones are kept and a portion is missing. The table has just over 250,000 clones, about nine tenths seen once; the top ten hold approximately 4%. What was sequenced was peripheral blood. The receptors here all came from a man between 60 and 75 years old who had recovered from COVID-19.

This clone was picked up a small number of times. The V gene is TRBV6-2 or TRBV6-3, the J gene TRBJ2-1; 7 nucleotides match TRBD1. CDR3 length: 16 amino acids. Germline CDR1 and CDR2: MNHEY and SVGEGT. After removal of 6 bases from V and 4 bases from J, the junction contained 12 bases not matched to a gene. CDR3 residues: CASSLGTGTVYNEQFF. For the CDR3, the DNA is TGTGCCAGCAGCCTAGGGACCGGGACAGTTTACAATGAGCAGTTCTTC.

A few counts support this clone. This chain uses TRBV11-2 with TRBJ1-1; TRBD1 matches at 10 bases. Per the germline V gene, CDR1 is SGHAT and CDR2 is FQNNGV. The CDR3 has 13 residues. V shed 5 bases and J 4 bases; nucleotides not matched to a gene: 1. CDR3 sequence reads: CASSRTGGTEAFF. For the CDR3, the DNA is TGTGCCAGCAGCCGGACAGGGGGCACTGAAGCTTTCTTT.

This chain uses TRBV19 with TRBJ1-5; a weak D match, TRBD1 (6 bases). V lost 7 bases and J lost 9, with 19 bases in between. The germline V gene has CDR1 LNHDA and CDR2 SQIVND (reference sequence). The CDR3 runs to 14 residues. The CDR3 loop reads CASTLGGGWMPQHF. Written as DNA, the CDR3 is TGTGCCAGTACCCTAGGGGGGGGTTGGATGCCCCAGCATTTT.

The gene calls are TRBV10-3 and TRBJ2-7; maybe TRBD1 (6 bases). The CDR3 consists of 12 residues. Trimming stripped 9 bases from V and 0 bases from J, with 9 bases between. Germline lookup yields CDR1 ENHRY and CDR2 SYGVKD. The CDR3 sequence: CAIQDSSYEQYF. In DNA form, the CDR3 reads TGTGCCATACAGGACAGCTCCTACGAGCAGTACTTC.

This clone was seen just once. The chain recombines TRBV18 with TRBJ1-5, with D possibly TRBD1 on 5 matching bases. Germline CDR1 and CDR2: KGHSH and LQKENI. Trimming removed 2 bases from V and 5 bases from J, with 7 bases in between. The CDR3 runs 13 residues. The CDR3 DNA follows: TGTGCCAGCTCACCAGGCAGGGATCAGCCCCAGCATTTT. Protein: CASSPGRDQPQHF.

The gene calls are TRBV6-1 and TRBJ2-7; no definite D call. The CDR3 runs 16 residues. Germline V gene lookup returns CDR1 MNHNS and CDR2 SASEGT. Trimming removed 3 bases from V and 2 bases from J, with 17 bases in between. The CDR3 DNA sequence: TGTGCCAGCAGTGATGGCAGGCCCCTAAACCCCTACGAGCAGTACTTC. It translates to CASSDGRPLNPYEQYF.

The V gene is TRBV9, the J gene TRBJ1-6, with D perhaps matching TRBD1 (5 bases). The V and J ends lost 3 bases and 0 bases respectively, with 13 bases between them. The CDR3 contains 17 residues. Germline-derived CDR1 and CDR2 are SGDLS and YYNGEE. For the CDR3, the DNA is TGTGCCAGCAGCGAGCGACAGATGATCTCCTATAATTCACCCCTCCACTTT. Encoded protein: CASSERQMISYNSPLHF. The variable domain in full, completed from reference TRBV9 and TRBJ1-6, reads DSGVTQTPKHLITATGQRVTLRCSPRSGDLSVYWYQQSLDQGLQFLIQYYNGEERAKGNILERFSAQQFPDLHSELNLSSLELGDSALYFCASSERQMISYNSPLHFGNGTRLTVT.

The chain recombines TRBV7-2 with TRBJ1-5, with D unresolved. V was trimmed by 2 bases and J by 2 bases, leaving 16 bases between them. The CDR3 spans 17 residues. Germline assignment: CDR1 SGHTA and CDR2 FQGNSA. CDR3 nucleotide sequence: TGTGCCAGCAGCTTATCCGGAGGAGGGATGGGCAATCAGCCCCAGCATTTT. Amino acids: CASSLSGGGMGNQPQHF.

The chain combines TRBV30 with TRBJ2-7, with D possibly being TRBD1 (6 bases). The CDR3 runs 15 residues. The V and J ends lost 2 bases and 2 bases respectively, with 16 bases between them. Per germline, CDR1 GTSNPN and CDR2 SVGIG (reference sequence). The CDR3 sequence is CAWSSRSQGPYEQYF. The CDR3 DNA reads as TGTGCCTGGAGTTCCAGATCACAGGGACCCTACGAGCAGTACTTC.

J is TRBJ2-1 and V is TRBV2; 7 nucleotides match TRBD2. V dropped 3 bases and J dropped 5; count of bases not matched to a gene: 4. The CDR3 runs 14 residues. CDR1 and CDR2 (germline): SNHLY, FYNNEI. In DNA form, the CDR3 reads TGTGCCAGCAGTGAGCGCGGGAGTAACAATGAGCAGTTCTTC. It yields the protein CASSERGSNNEQFF. The full variable domain, its missing parts supplied by reference TRBV2 and TRBJ2-1, is EPEVTQTPSHQVTQMGQEVILRCVPISNHLYFYWYRQILGQKVEFLVSFYNNEISEKSEIFDDQFSVERPDGSNFTLKIRSTKLEDSAMYFCASSERGSNNEQFFGPGTRLTVL.

In nucleotides, the CDR3 is TGTGCCAGCAGCCAAACCGGCAGGGGAAAGACCCAGTACTTC. Translating it yields CASSQTGRGKTQYF. This rearrangement joins TRBV3-1 (or the pseudogene TRBV3-2) to TRBJ2-5; D may be TRBD1 (6 bases). Germline lookup yields CDR1 LGHDT and CDR2 YNNKEL (reference sequence). The CDR3 runs 14 residues. Trimming shortened V by 2 bases and J by 6 bases, and 13 bases separated the two germline ends.

This clone has just a few counts. The J gene is TRBJ2-7, the V gene TRBV5-1; 8 bases align to TRBD1. Germline V gene data show CDR1 as SGHRS and CDR2 as YFSETQ. The CDR3 is 15 amino acids. Losses at the gene ends were 3 bases for V and 2 bases for J; bases not matched to a gene: 7. For the CDR3, the DNA is TGCGCCAGCAGCTCCAGACAGGGGCAAGCCTACGAGCAGTACTTC. Translated, it gives CASSSRQGQAYEQYF.

The chain joins TRBV9 to TRBJ1-3, with TRBD1 as a possible D gene (6 bases). The V gene's germline CDR1 is SGDLS and CDR2 YYNGEE. This CDR3 region has 17 residues. Trimming removed 3 bases at V and 4 bases at J, with 20 bases between. CDR3 DNA: TGTGCCAGCAGCGCGACAGCACCCCAGGGGACCGGAAACACCATATATTTT. It yields the protein CASSATAPQGTGNTIYF.